This is a list of T cell receptor beta chains from one sample in a study of identical twins. TCRdb itself ran the 5' RACE reads through MiXCR, one entry per CDR3 protein. The data show just under 550,000 distinct CDR3 sequences, roughly 15% seen once. These sequences were also reported in another study, on yellow fever vaccine responses in identical twins.

Sequences were obtained from CD4+ T cells sorted from blood. The receptors shown here come from a woman younger than 35 in good health. CDR3s include the opening cysteine and the closing phenylalanine or tryptophan. The D gene is left open where the match is weak. Rows give clone size only sometimes, using once, few, many, or a class for an expanded clone.

clone size,V gene,D gene,J gene,CDR3 DNA,CDR3 protein
few,TRBV4-2,.,TRBJ2-7,TGTGCCAGCAGCCAAGAGGGGGGAGGTTCCTACGAGCAGTACTTC,CASSQEGGGSYEQYF
.,TRBV6-1,TRBD2,TRBJ2-3,TGTGCCAGCAGACGAGGACTAGCGGGGGCCGACACAGATACGCAGTATTTT,CASRRGLAGADTDTQYF
many,TRBV10-3,TRBD2,TRBJ2-5,TGTGCCATCAGTGAGGGGACTAGCGGGGGGAGAAAGACCCAGTACTTC,CAISEGTSGGRKTQYF
many,TRBV29-1,.,TRBJ2-1,TGCAGCGTCGGGGATGCCATCTACAATGAGCAGTTCTTC,CSVGDAIYNEQFF
many,TRBV25-1,.,TRBJ1-6,TGTGCCAGCAGTGACCGGGCCAGTTTTTCACCCCTCCACTTT,CASSDRASFSPLHF
many,TRBV12-3/TRBV12-4,TRBD1,TRBJ1-5,TGTGCCAGCAGCCGAGGGACAGGGGACCAGCCCCAGCATTTT,CASSRGTGDQPQHF
few,TRBV12-3/TRBV12-4,.,TRBJ1-1,TGTGCCAGCAGTTTCGGGGCTTCTGAAGCTTTCTTT,CASSFGASEAFF
few,TRBV28,TRBD2,TRBJ2-5,TGTGCCAGCAGTGCACGAGCGGGGGTATGGACCCAGTACTTC,CASSARAGVWTQYF
few,TRBV12-3/TRBV12-4,.,TRBJ2-2,TGTGCCAGCAGTTTAGGTACGGGCCGCACCGGGGAGCTGTTTTTT,CASSLGTGRTGELFF
many,TRBV4-1,TRBD2,TRBJ2-2,TGCGCCAGCAGCCAAGCTCCCGGACTAGCGGGGGCCACCGGGGAGCTGTTTTTT,CASSQAPGLAGATGELFF
.,TRBV7-2,.,TRBJ2-1,TGTGCCAGCAGCTTAAAAAATGAGCAGTTCTTC,CASSLKNEQFF
few,TRBV27,TRBD2,TRBJ2-2,TGTGCCAGCAGTTCCTGGACTAGACCAGGAAACACCGGGGAGCTGTTTTTT,CASSSWTRPGNTGELFF
many,TRBV5-1,TRBD1,TRBJ1-2,TGCGCCAGCAGCCCCCGGGGACAGGTGGTCGACTATGGCTACACCTTC,CASSPRGQVVDYGYTF
few,TRBV12-3/TRBV12-4,.,TRBJ2-7,TGTGCCAGCAGACGGAGGGAGAGGGACCACGAGCAGTACTTC,CASRRRERDHEQYF
few,TRBV11-2,TRBD1,TRBJ1-2,TGTGCCAGCAGCTTAGATGGGACAGGGGCCTGGAGAAGAGATGGCTACACCTTC,CASSLDGTGAWRRDGYTF
few,TRBV4-2,.,TRBJ2-3,TGTGCCAGCAGCCAAGAGCGGGGATCAGATACGCAGTATTTT,CASSQERGSDTQYF
few,TRBV4-1,.,TRBJ2-7,TGCGCCAGCAGCCAAGAGGTGGGTCGGGCAGAGCAGTACTTC,CASSQEVGRAEQYF
once,TRBV19,TRBD2,TRBJ2-7,TGTGCCAGTAGTATAGAATTTCGGACTAGGAACGAGCAGTACTTC,CASSIEFRTRNEQYF
few,TRBV20-1,TRBD2,TRBJ2-5,TGCAGTGCTACCCGGGGTAGCGGGGAGCAAGAGACCCAGTACTTC,CSATRGSGEQETQYF
few,TRBV29-1,.,TRBJ2-3,TGCAGCGTTGTGGGGGGCTACTTCCCAGATACGCAGTATTTT,CSVVGGYFPDTQYF
few,TRBV7-2,TRBD2,TRBJ2-5,TGTGCCAGCAGCTTACAGCGGGGGGGCGGAGAGACCCAGTACTTC,CASSLQRGGGETQYF
few,TRBV5-6,.,TRBJ2-7,TGTGCCAGCAGCTTGTTTGCCAGGGAGGACGAGCAGTACTTC,CASSLFAREDEQYF
.,TRBV15,TRBD1,TRBJ2-3,TGTGCCACCAGCAGGGGGGACAGAGAGAGACTACCGCAGTATTTT,CATSRGDRERLPQYF
.,TRBV7-6,TRBD1,TRBJ2-7,TGTGCCAGCAGCTTTGGGACAGGAACGAGCTACGAGCAGTACTTC,CASSFGTGTSYEQYF
.,TRBV24-1,.,TRBJ2-1,TGTGCCACCGCTCGCAGGACAGCGAATGAGCAGTTCTTC,CATARRTANEQFF
.,TRBV6-2/TRBV6-3,.,TRBJ2-2,TGTGCCAGCAGTTATGCCCCGAGTGGGACCGGGGAGCTGTTTTTT,CASSYAPSGTGELFF
few,TRBV12-3/TRBV12-4,TRBD2,TRBJ2-3,TGTGCCAGCAGTGTAGGACTAGAGCGGGGCACAGATACGCAGTATTTT,CASSVGLERGTDTQYF
few,TRBV5-1,TRBD2,TRBJ2-1,TGCGCCAGCAGCTCCGAGGGACTAGCGGGGTGGGATGAGCAGTTCTTC,CASSSEGLAGWDEQFF
.,TRBV20-1,.,TRBJ1-4,TGCAGTGCTAGAACCGGAGGTGAAAAACTGTTTTTT,CSARTGGEKLFF
.,TRBV12-3/TRBV12-4,TRBD2,TRBJ2-3,TGTGCCAGCAGTTTAAGGGCTAGCGGGAGGGCCGAAGATACGCAGTATTTT,CASSLRASGRAEDTQYF
.,TRBV12-3/TRBV12-4,.,TRBJ2-6,TGTGCCAGCAGTGATGGGGCCAACGTCCTGACTTTC,CASSDGANVLTF
.,TRBV20-1,TRBD2,TRBJ2-1,TGCAGTGCTAGAGAGGAGCGGGGGGGCCCGAATGAGCAGTTCTTC,CSAREERGGPNEQFF
.,TRBV5-1,.,TRBJ2-5,TGCGCCAGCAGCCCCCTACTAAGCCGCCAAGAGACCCAGTACTTC,CASSPLLSRQETQYF
few,TRBV2,.,TRBJ1-1,TGTGCCAGCAGTGCAGGGTTGGGGGGCACTGAAGCTTTCTTT,CASSAGLGGTEAFF
few,TRBV5-1,TRBD2,TRBJ2-5,TGCGCCAGCAGCACGGGACTAGCGGGAGGGGGCCAAGAGACCCAGTACTTC,CASSTGLAGGGQETQYF
.,TRBV7-9,TRBD1,TRBJ2-7,TGTGCCAGCAGCTTAGAGACAGGGGGCTCGTACGAGCAGTACTTC,CASSLETGGSYEQYF
few,TRBV6-1,.,TRBJ1-1,TGTGCCAGCAGTGAAGTGGGGGACACTGAAGCTTTCTTT,CASSEVGDTEAFF
.,TRBV18,TRBD1,TRBJ2-1,TGTGCCAGCTCGGACAGGGCCCCCTACAATGAGCAGTTCTTC,CASSDRAPYNEQFF
.,TRBV28,TRBD2,TRBJ2-3,TGTGCCAGCAGGTCGGGCGGGGGGACGAAAAACACAGATACGCAGTATTTT,CASRSGGGTKNTDTQYF
few,TRBV12-3/TRBV12-4,.,TRBJ2-1,TGTGCCAGCAGCAGGGCCACCGGGACTTCGTCCTACAATGAGCAGTTCTTC,CASSRATGTSSYNEQFF
few,TRBV4-1,.,TRBJ2-2,TGCGCCAGCAGCCAAGATAGGGTAGCCGGGAACACCGGGGAGCTGTTTTTT,CASSQDRVAGNTGELFF
few,TRBV12-3/TRBV12-4,TRBD1,TRBJ1-5,TGTGCCAGCAGTTGGGACAGGGTAGGGGGTCAGCCCCAGCATTTT,CASSWDRVGGQPQHF
few,TRBV11-3,TRBD2,TRBJ2-1,TGTGCCAGCAGCTTAGTACTAGCGGGAGATAATGAGCAGTTCTTC,CASSLVLAGDNEQFF
many,TRBV14,.,TRBJ2-5,TGTGCCAGCAGCCAATCCGGGACACCTGCGACCGGGACCCAGTACTTC,CASSQSGTPATGTQYF
few,TRBV28,.,TRBJ1-3,TGTGCCAGCAGGAGGACGTCTGGAAACACCATATATTTT,CASRRTSGNTIYF
.,TRBV20-1,.,TRBJ2-5,TGCAGTGCCGCCAGGGGATTTCAAGAGACCCAGTACTTC,CSAARGFQETQYF
many,TRBV29-1,TRBD1,TRBJ2-7,TGCAGCGTTGAAGGGACAGGGGGCGAATCCGAGCAGTACTTC,CSVEGTGGESEQYF
few,TRBV20-1,.,TRBJ1-2,TGCAGTGCTCCCGCTACGGCGGGGCTTTTTAACTATGGCTACACCTTC,CSAPATAGLFNYGYTF
many,TRBV10-3,.,TRBJ2-1,TGTGCCATCAGTGAGTCAAGTTCTCGGGGCTCCTACAATGAGCAGTTCTTC,CAISESSSRGSYNEQFF
few,TRBV12-3/TRBV12-4,.,TRBJ1-4,TGTGCCAGCAGGACGGAGGGAGTTAATGAAAAACTGTTTTTT,CASRTEGVNEKLFF